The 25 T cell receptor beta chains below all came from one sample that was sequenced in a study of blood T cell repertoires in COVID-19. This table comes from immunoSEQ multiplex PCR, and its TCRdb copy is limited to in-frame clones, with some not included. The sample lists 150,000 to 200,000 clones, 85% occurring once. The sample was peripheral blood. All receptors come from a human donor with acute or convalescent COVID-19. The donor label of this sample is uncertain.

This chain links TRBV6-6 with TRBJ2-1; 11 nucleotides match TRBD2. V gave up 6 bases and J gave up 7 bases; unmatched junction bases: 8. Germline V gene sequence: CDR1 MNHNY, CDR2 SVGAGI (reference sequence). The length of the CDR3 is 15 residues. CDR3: CASRPGTSGSNEQFF. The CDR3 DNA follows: TGTGCCAGCAGGCCCGGGACTAGCGGATCTAATGAGCAGTTCTTC.

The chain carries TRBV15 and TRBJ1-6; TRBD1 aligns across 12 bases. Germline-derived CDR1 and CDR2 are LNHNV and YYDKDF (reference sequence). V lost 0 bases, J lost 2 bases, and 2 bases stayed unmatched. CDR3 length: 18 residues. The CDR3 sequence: CATSRDRDRGPYNSPLHF. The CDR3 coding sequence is TGTGCCACCAGCAGAGACCGGGACAGGGGGCCCTATAATTCACCCCTCCACTTT.

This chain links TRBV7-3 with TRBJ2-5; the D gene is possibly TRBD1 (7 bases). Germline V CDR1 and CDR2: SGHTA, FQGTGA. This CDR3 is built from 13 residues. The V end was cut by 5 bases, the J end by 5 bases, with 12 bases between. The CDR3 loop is CASSQGGMETQYF. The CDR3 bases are TGTGCCAGCAGCCAGGGGGGCATGGAGACCCAGTACTTC.

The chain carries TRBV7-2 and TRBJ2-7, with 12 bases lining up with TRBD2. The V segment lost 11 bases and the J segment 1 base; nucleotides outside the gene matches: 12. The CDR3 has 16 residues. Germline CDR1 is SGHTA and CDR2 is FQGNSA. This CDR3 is CASCRASGGGSYEQYF. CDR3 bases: TGTGCCTCCTGCAGGGCTAGCGGGGGGGGATCCTACGAGCAGTACTTC. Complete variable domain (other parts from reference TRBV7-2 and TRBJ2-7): GAGVSQSPSNKVTEKGKDVELRCDPISGHTALYWYRQSLGQGLEFLIYFQGNSAPDKSGLPSDRFSAERTGGSVSTLTIQRTQQEDSAVYLCASCRASGGGSYEQYFGPGTRLTVT.

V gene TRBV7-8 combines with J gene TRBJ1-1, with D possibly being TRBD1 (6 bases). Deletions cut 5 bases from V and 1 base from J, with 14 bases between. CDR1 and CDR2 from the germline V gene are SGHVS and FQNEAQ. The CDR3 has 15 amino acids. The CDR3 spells CASSPLTGPNTEAFF. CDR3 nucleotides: TGTGCCAGCAGCCCTCTTACAGGGCCGAACACTGAAGCTTTCTTT.

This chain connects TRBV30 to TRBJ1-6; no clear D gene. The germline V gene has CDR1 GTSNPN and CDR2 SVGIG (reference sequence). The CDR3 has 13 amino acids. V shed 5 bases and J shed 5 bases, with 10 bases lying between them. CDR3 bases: TGTGCCTGGGGCACTAGGAATAATTCACCCCTCCACTTT. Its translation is CAWGTRNNSPLHF.

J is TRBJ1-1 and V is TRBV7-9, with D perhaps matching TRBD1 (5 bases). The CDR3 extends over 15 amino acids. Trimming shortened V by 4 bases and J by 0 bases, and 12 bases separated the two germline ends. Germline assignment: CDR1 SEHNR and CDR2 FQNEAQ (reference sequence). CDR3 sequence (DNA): TGTGCCAGCAGCTCAGAAAGGGGAATGAACACTGAAGCTTTCTTT. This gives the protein CASSSERGMNTEAFF.

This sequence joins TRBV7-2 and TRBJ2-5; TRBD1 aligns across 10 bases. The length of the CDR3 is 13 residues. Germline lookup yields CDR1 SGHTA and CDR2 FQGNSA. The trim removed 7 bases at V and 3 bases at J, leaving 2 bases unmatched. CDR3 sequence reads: CASKTGGEETQYF. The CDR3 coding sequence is TGTGCCAGCAAGACAGGGGGCGAAGAGACCCAGTACTTC.

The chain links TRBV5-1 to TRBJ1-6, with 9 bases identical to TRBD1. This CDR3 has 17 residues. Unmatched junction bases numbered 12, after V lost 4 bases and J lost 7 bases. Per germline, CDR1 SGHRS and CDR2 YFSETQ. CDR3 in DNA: TGCGCCAGCAGCCCTCCTAGGACAGGGGCATCCAATTCACCCCTCCACTTT. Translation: CASSPPRTGASNSPLHF.

For the CDR3, the DNA is TGCGCCAGCAGCAAGCCGGGACAGGGGGCGTTAGGCTACACCTTC. Its protein product is CASSKPGQGALGYTF. The chain uses TRBV5-1 and TRBJ1-2; 12 bases are a match to TRBD1. Germline-derived CDR1 and CDR2 are SGHRS and YFSETQ. There are 15 residues in the CDR3. Trimming took 4 bases from V and 8 from J; bases not matched to a gene: 9. Full variable domain (missing parts from reference TRBV5-1 and TRBJ1-2): KAGVTQTPRYLIKTRGQQVTLSCSPISGHRSVSWYQQTPGQGLQFLFEYFSETQRNKGNFPGRFSGRQFSNSRSEMNVSTLELGDSALYLCASSKPGQGALGYTFGSGTRLTVV.

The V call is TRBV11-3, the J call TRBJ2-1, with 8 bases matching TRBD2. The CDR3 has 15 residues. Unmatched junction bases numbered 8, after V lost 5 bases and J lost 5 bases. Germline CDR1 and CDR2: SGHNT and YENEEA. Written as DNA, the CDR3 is TGTGCCAGCAGCCGCTCGGGGGGGCCCCACAATGAGCAGTTCTTC. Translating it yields CASSRSGGPHNEQFF.

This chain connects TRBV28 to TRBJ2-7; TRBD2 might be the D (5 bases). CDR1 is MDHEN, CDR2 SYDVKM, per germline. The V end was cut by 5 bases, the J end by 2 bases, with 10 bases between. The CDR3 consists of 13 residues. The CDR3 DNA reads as TGTGCCAGCAGTGAGGGCTCAGCCTACGAGCAGTACTTC. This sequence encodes CASSEGSAYEQYF.

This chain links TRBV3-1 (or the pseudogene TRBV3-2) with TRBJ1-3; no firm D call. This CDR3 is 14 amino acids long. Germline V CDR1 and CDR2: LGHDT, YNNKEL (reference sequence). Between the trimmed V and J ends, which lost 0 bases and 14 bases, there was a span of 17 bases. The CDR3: CASSQEPSSARVYF. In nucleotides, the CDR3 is TGTGCCAGCAGCCAAGAACCCAGTTCCGCTCGGGTATATTTT.

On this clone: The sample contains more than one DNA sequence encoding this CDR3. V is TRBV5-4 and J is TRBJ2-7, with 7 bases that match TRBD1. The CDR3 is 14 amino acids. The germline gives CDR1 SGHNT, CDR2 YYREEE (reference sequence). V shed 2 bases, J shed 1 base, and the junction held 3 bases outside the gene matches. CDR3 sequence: CASSFDRASYEQYF. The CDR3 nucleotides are TGTGCCAGCAGCTTTGACAGGGCTTCCTACGAGCAGTACTTC.

CDR3 DNA sequence: TGTGCCAGCCATCGACCTACAGGGCTAGCTTTCTTT. This gives the protein CASHRPTGLAFF. V gene TRBV28 combines with J gene TRBJ1-1; maybe TRBD1 (6 bases). From germline, CDR1 is MDHEN and CDR2 SYDVKM. V was trimmed by 8 bases and J by 10 bases, leaving 17 bases between them. The CDR3 covers 12 residues.

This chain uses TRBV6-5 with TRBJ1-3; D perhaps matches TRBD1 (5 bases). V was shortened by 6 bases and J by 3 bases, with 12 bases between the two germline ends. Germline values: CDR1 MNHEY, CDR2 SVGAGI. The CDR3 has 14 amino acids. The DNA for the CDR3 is TGTGCCAGCAGAGCCAGGGAAGGTGGAAACACCATATATTTT. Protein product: CASRAREGGNTIYF.

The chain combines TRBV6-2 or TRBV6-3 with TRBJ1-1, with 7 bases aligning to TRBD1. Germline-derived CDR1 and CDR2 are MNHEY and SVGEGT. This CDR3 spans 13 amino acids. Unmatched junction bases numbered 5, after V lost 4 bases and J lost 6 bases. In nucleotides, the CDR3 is TGTGCCAGCAGTTCCTTCCAGGGGGCTGAAGCTTTCTTT. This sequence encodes CASSSFQGAEAFF.

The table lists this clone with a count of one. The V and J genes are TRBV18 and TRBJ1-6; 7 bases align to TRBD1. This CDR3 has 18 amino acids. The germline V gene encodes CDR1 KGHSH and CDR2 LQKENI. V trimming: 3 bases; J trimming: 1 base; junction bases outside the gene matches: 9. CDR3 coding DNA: TGTGCCAGCTCACCCCGAGAAAACAGGGGTTCCTATAATTCACCCCTCCACTTT. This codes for CASSPRENRGSYNSPLHF.

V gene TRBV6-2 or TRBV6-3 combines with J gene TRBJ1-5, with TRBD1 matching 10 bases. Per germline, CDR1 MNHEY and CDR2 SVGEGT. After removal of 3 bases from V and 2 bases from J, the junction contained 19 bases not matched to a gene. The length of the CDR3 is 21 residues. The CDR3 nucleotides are TGTGCCAGCAGTTATTTACTCATAGGGACAGGGGCAAGAGAGGGCAATCAGCCCCAGCATTTT. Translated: CASSYLLIGTGAREGNQPQHF.

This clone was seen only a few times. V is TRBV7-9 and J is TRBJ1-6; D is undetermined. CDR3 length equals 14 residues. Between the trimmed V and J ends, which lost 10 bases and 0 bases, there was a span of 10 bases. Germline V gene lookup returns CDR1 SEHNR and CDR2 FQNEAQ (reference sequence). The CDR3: CATTESSYNSPLHF. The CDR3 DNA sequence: TGTGCCACCACGGAGAGCTCCTATAATTCACCCCTCCACTTT.

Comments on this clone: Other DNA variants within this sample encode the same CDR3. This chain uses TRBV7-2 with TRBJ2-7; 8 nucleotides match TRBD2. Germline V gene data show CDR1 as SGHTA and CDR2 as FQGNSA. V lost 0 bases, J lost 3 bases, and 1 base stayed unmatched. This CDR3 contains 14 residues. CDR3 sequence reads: CASSLASGGYEQYF. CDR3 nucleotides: TGTGCCAGCAGCTTAGCGAGCGGGGGCTACGAGCAGTACTTC.

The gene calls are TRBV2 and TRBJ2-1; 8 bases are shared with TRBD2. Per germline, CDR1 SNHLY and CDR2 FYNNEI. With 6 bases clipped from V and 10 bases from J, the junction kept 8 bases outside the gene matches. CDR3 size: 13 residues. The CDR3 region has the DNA TGTGCCAGCAGATCGGGGGGGCAGTGGGAGCAGTTCTTC. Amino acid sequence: CASRSGGQWEQFF.

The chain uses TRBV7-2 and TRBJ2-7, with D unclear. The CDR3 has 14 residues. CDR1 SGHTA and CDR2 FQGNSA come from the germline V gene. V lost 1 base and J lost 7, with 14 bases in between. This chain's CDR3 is CASSLVSSAREQYF. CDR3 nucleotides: TGTGCCAGCAGCTTAGTGTCAAGTGCTCGGGAGCAGTACTTC. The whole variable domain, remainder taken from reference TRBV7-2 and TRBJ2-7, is GAGVSQSPSNKVTEKGKDVELRCDPISGHTALYWYRQSLGQGLEFLIYFQGNSAPDKSGLPSDRFSAERTGGSVSTLTIQRTQQEDSAVYLCASSLVSSAREQYFGPGTRLTVT.

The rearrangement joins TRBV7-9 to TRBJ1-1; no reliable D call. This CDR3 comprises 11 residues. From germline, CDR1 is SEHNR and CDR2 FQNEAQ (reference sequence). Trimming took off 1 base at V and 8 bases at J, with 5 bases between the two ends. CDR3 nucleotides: TGTGCCAGCAGCTTAGAGACAGAAGCTTTCTTT. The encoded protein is CASSLETEAFF.

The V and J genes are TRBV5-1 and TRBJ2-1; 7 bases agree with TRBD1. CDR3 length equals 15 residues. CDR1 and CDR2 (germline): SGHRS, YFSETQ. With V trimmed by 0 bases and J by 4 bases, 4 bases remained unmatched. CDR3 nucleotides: TGCGCCAGCAGCTTGGCCGGGGACAGATACAATGAGCAGTTCTTC. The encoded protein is CASSLAGDRYNEQFF.